This TCR beta chain was identified in a study of graft-versus-host responses after intestinal transplantation. On the study more broadly: Grafts that recipients had were multivisceral, liver-intestinal, or isolated intestinal transplants.

Clones were sequenced by immunoSEQ multiplex PCR, and TCRdb holds only the in-frame ones, with some missing. In the table there are about 97,000 clones, roughly 90% of which are singletons. This specimen was PBMCs, taken 453 days after intestinal transplant. The sequence derives from a human patient who received an intestinal transplant, so some T cells may come from the graft donor.

CDR3 coding DNA: TGTGCCAGCAGCGATACTGACGGCGGGTACTATGGCTACACCTTC. Its protein is CASSDTDGGYYGYTF. The chain combines TRBV7-9 with TRBJ1-2, with D hard to call. The V end lost 5 bases, the J end lost 3 bases, and 16 bases lay between the germline ends. CDR1 is SEHNR, CDR2 FQNEAQ, per germline (reference sequence). The length of the CDR3 is 15 residues.